Listed below are T cell receptor beta chains from one sample, sequenced in a study of control samples from healthy donors and cancer patients. Only in-frame clones appear in the TCRdb table, and some are missing; sequencing was by immunoSEQ multiplex PCR. The table includes hundreds of thousands of clones, more than 65% detected once. The material sequenced was PBMCs. The receptors originated from a woman aged 60 to 75 with lung cancer. The CDR3 runs from the conserved cysteine through the conserved F or W. D genes are given only for firm matches. Size values are once, few and many counts, or a class for expanded clones, and some rows have none.

v_gene,abundance,d_gene,j_gene,CDR3aa,CDR3nt
TRBV7-9,.,TRBD2,TRBJ2-3,CASSLRSGSGDTQYF,TGTGCCAGCAGCTTACGAAGCGGGAGCGGGGATACGCAGTATTTT
TRBV18,.,TRBD1,TRBJ1-1,CASSRDRTEAFF,TGTGCCAGCTCAAGGGACAGAACGGAAGCTTTCTTT
TRBV6-5,few,TRBD1,TRBJ2-7,CASRGDRVPYEQYF,TGTGCCAGCAGGGGGGACAGGGTCCCCTACGAGCAGTACTTC
TRBV5-6,.,TRBD1,TRBJ1-6,CASSFRDRGERSPLHF,TGTGCCAGCAGCTTTAGGGACAGGGGAGAGCGATCACCCCTCCACTTT
TRBV5-1,.,TRBD2,TRBJ2-7,CASSGGLEISEQYF,TGCGCCAGCAGCGGGGGACTAGAGATCTCCGAGCAGTACTTC
TRBV21-1,.,.,TRBJ2-7,CASSTGTGNYEQYF,TGTGCCAGCAGCACAGGGACAGGGAACTACGAGCAGTACTTC
TRBV18,once,TRBD1,TRBJ1-3,CASSPDRAGNTIYF,TGTGCCAGCTCCCCCGACAGGGCCGGAAACACCATATATTTT
TRBV7-7,.,.,TRBJ2-1,CASSSGSSSYNEQFF,TGTGCCAGCAGCTCAGGTTCAAGCTCCTACAATGAGCAGTTCTTC
TRBV13,.,.,TRBJ1-6,CASSPGIDSPLHF,TGTGCCAGCAGCCCCGGGATTGATTCACCCCTCCACTTT
TRBV9,.,.,TRBJ2-1,CASSERTGSSYNEQFF,TGTGCCAGCAGCGAGAGGACGGGGAGCTCCTACAATGAGCAGTTCTTC
TRBV10-3,.,TRBD1,TRBJ1-5,CAVSTGSNQPQHF,TGTGCCGTCTCGACAGGGTCCAATCAGCCCCAGCATTTT
TRBV27,.,.,TRBJ2-5,CASSLRFQETQYF,TGTGCCAGCAGTTTAAGATTCCAAGAGACCCAGTACTTC